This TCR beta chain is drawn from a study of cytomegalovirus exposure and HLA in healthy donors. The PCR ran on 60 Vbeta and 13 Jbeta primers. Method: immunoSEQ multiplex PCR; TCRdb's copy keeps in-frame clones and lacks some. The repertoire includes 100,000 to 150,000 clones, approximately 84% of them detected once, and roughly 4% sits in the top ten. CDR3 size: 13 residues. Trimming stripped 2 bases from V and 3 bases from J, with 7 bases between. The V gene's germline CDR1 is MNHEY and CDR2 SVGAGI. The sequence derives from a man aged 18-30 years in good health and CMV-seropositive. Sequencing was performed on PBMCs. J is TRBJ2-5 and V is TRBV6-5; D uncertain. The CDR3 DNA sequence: TGTGCCAGCAGTTACGTCGGAGAAGAGACCCAGTACTTC. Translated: CASSYVGEETQYF.